Listed below are T cell receptor beta chains from one sample, sequenced in a study of blood T cell repertoires in COVID-19. TCRdb's table, derived via immunoSEQ multiplex PCR, lists solely in-frame clones and lacks some. Among tens of thousands of clones listed, about 90% were seen once. Sequencing was done on a sample of peripheral blood. These receptors originate from a woman between 70 and 85 years old with acute or convalescent COVID-19. The conserved cysteine and the conserved F or W are not part of the CDR3 here. Expanded clones are given a class, and other clones once, few, many or no size at all.

clone size: NA; V gene: TRBV5-1; J gene: TRBJ1-1; CDR3 length: 17; CDR3 protein: ASFLAPQGLGSRNTEAF
clone size: NA; V gene: TRBV28; J gene: TRBJ1-5; CDR3 length: 17; CDR3 protein: ASSLYGQGLGNSNQPQH
clone size: NA; V gene: TRBV5-8; J gene: TRBJ2-5; CDR3 length: 14; CDR3 protein: ASSLGRGSYVETQY
clone size: NA; V gene: TRBV3-1/TRBV3-2; J gene: TRBJ2-2; CDR3 length: 14; CDR3 protein: ASSSQRGTNTGELF
clone size: NA; V gene: TRBV5-4; J gene: TRBJ2-5; CDR3 length: 12; CDR3 protein: ASSLIAGKETQY
clone size: NA; V gene: TRBV7-8; J gene: TRBJ2-7; CDR3 length: 12; CDR3 protein: ASSLAGLAYEQY
clone size: NA; V gene: TRBV18; J gene: TRBJ2-2; CDR3 length: 10; CDR3 protein: ASSPGAGELF
clone size: NA; V gene: TRBV27; J gene: TRBJ2-2; CDR3 length: 13; CDR3 protein: ASSPSDRATGELF
clone size: once; V gene: TRBV7-7; J gene: TRBJ2-1; CDR3 length: 13; CDR3 protein: ASSARQSSYNEQF
clone size: once; V gene: TRBV5-4; J gene: TRBJ1-5; CDR3 length: 13; CDR3 protein: ASSLGGGANQPQH
clone size: NA; V gene: TRBV10-2; J gene: TRBJ1-5; CDR3 length: 15; CDR3 protein: ASSSRGSGSGNQPQH
clone size: NA; V gene: TRBV3-1/TRBV3-2; J gene: TRBJ2-5; CDR3 length: 12; CDR3 protein: ASSHQDRTETQY
clone size: NA; V gene: TRBV7-9; J gene: TRBJ1-4; CDR3 length: 12; CDR3 protein: ASSSGQGGEKLF
clone size: few; V gene: TRBV4-2; J gene: TRBJ1-1; CDR3 length: 11; CDR3 protein: ASSQEDRPEAF
clone size: NA; V gene: TRBV3-1/TRBV3-2; J gene: TRBJ1-2; CDR3 length: 15; CDR3 protein: ASSRLGGASNNYGYT
clone size: NA; V gene: TRBV7-8; J gene: TRBJ1-4; CDR3 length: 12; CDR3 protein: ASSRGRGNEKLF
clone size: NA; V gene: TRBV7-2; J gene: TRBJ1-3; CDR3 length: 11; CDR3 protein: ASSLEAVGTIY
clone size: NA; V gene: TRBV5-1; J gene: TRBJ2-3; CDR3 length: 12; CDR3 protein: ASRGASSTDTQY
clone size: once; V gene: TRBV10-3; J gene: TRBJ2-7; CDR3 length: 10; CDR3 protein: AIKHNSYEQY
clone size: NA; V gene: TRBV28; J gene: TRBJ2-7; CDR3 length: 12; CDR3 protein: ASRPTGVQSEQY
clone size: NA; V gene: TRBV27; J gene: TRBJ1-1; CDR3 length: 12; CDR3 protein: ASSPGTANTEAF
clone size: NA; V gene: TRBV5-1; J gene: TRBJ2-7; CDR3 length: 13; CDR3 protein: ASSPSGSLAYEQY
clone size: NA; V gene: TRBV5-4; J gene: TRBJ1-6; CDR3 length: 11; CDR3 protein: ASSLGQYSPLH
clone size: NA; V gene: TRBV28; J gene: TRBJ2-3; CDR3 length: 13; CDR3 protein: ASSQPGTMRDTQY
clone size: NA; V gene: TRBV2; J gene: TRBJ1-6; CDR3 length: 14; CDR3 protein: ASSEARVLGNSPLH
clone size: NA; V gene: TRBV7-9; J gene: TRBJ2-1; CDR3 length: 11; CDR3 protein: ASSLVNWHEQF
clone size: NA; V gene: TRBV27; J gene: TRBJ1-1; CDR3 length: 11; CDR3 protein: ASSFKPNTEAF
clone size: NA; V gene: TRBV28; J gene: TRBJ2-2; CDR3 length: 15; CDR3 protein: ASTAGIKVLNTGELF
clone size: NA; V gene: TRBV28; J gene: TRBJ2-1; CDR3 length: 15; CDR3 protein: ASSILLAGESNNEQF
clone size: NA; V gene: TRBV27; J gene: TRBJ2-1; CDR3 length: 13; CDR3 protein: ASSFLQSSDNEQF
clone size: NA; V gene: TRBV10-3; J gene: TRBJ1-1; CDR3 length: 11; CDR3 protein: AISRDRNTEAF
clone size: NA; V gene: TRBV9; J gene: TRBJ1-4; CDR3 length: 13; CDR3 protein: ASSDKTGSNEKLF
clone size: NA; V gene: TRBV11-2; J gene: TRBJ1-4; CDR3 length: 12; CDR3 protein: ASSSKTGIEKLF
clone size: NA; V gene: TRBV7-3; J gene: TRBJ2-1; CDR3 length: 13; CDR3 protein: ASSLIAGSYNEQF
clone size: NA; V gene: TRBV5-5; J gene: TRBJ1-1; CDR3 length: 11; CDR3 protein: ASSLAVDTEAF
clone size: NA; V gene: TRBV19; J gene: TRBJ2-7; CDR3 length: 11; CDR3 protein: ASSGTSVYEQY
clone size: NA; V gene: TRBV2; J gene: TRBJ1-2; CDR3 length: 10; CDR3 protein: ASNTGSWGYT